These 8 T cell receptor beta chains were all obtained from the same sample, sequenced in a study of T cells in Graves' hyperthyroidism and ophthalmopathy. Amplified TCR beta CDR3 regions derived from RNA transcripts. First-round RT-PCR with HTBI primers amplified the TCR CDR3 region. One entry per CDR3 protein, called by TCRdb with MiXCR from the multiplex PCR reads. The repertoire has hundreds of thousands of distinct CDR3 sequences, approximately 16% of them found once; the top ten carry roughly 20%. The sample comprised blood. The receptors were gathered from a woman aged 60-75 years with Graves' ophthalmopathy.

This clonotype was detected many times. The chain has TRBV20-1 and TRBJ2-7; 10 positions agree with TRBD2. This CDR3 spans 15 amino acids. In germline, CDR1 is DFQATT, CDR2 SNEGSKA (reference sequence). With 1 base clipped from V and 6 bases from J, the junction kept 9 bases outside the gene matches. CDR3 region: CSARVTSGDRGEQYF. CDR3 DNA: TGCAGTGCTAGAGTTACTAGCGGGGACCGTGGCGAGCAGTACTTC.

This clonotype showed up many times. A junction boundary mismatches the germline segment, possibly from a read error. J is TRBJ1-1 and V is TRBV12-3 or TRBV12-4; perhaps TRBD1 as D (6 bases). This CDR3 spans 14 amino acids. DNA of the CDR3: TGTGCCGGCAGTTTCAGGACCCAGGGGACTGAAGCTTTCTTT. Translating it yields CAGSFRTQGTEAFF.

The rearrangement links TRBV2 to TRBJ2-1; TRBD2 matches 8 bases. The germline V gene encodes CDR1 SNHLY and CDR2 FYNNEI. V lost 10 bases and J lost 5; bases outside the gene matches: 16. This CDR3 comprises 16 residues. DNA of the CDR3: TGTGCCATCACACCCAGCCTACTAGCGGAGGACAATGAGCAGTTCTTC. Translating it yields CAITPSLLAEDNEQFF.

The CDR3 DNA reads TGCAGCGGGACAGCCTACGAGCAGTACTTC. This gives the protein CSGTAYEQYF. The chain carries TRBV20-1 and TRBJ2-7, with 7 bases identical to TRBD1. The CDR3 spans 10 residues. Germline CDR1 reads DFQATT; CDR2 reads SNEGSKA (reference sequence).

This clonotype showed up many times. The J gene is TRBJ2-7, the V gene TRBV5-1, with TRBD1 as a possible D gene (5 bases). Trimming took 0 bases from V and 2 from J, leaving 9 bases between them. The CDR3 totals 14 residues. CDR1 SGHRS and CDR2 YFSETQ come from the germline V gene. CDR3 residues: CASSLAAGPYEQYF. The CDR3 DNA sequence: TGCGCCAGCAGCTTGGCGGCAGGGCCCTACGAGCAGTACTTC.

This clonotype was seen at least ten times. The chain combines TRBV2 with TRBJ2-4, with D possibly called TRBD1 or TRBD2 (6 bases each). Trimming took 7 bases from V and 5 from J, leaving 21 bases between them. There are 16 residues in the CDR3. Germline loops: CDR1 SNHLY, CDR2 FYNNEI. In nucleotides, the CDR3 is TGTGCCAGCATGGGTGGGGGCGGGACCCGCCAAAACATTCAGTACTTC. It yields the protein CASMGGGGTRQNIQYF.

V gene TRBV29-1 combines with J gene TRBJ2-7, with 9 positions matching TRBD1. Germline V lookup: CDR1 SQVTM, CDR2 ANQGSEA. The junction had 7 bases not matched to a gene; V was cut back by 5 bases and J by 2 bases. This CDR3 spans 14 amino acids. The CDR3 nucleotides read TGCAGCGTTAGGGACAGGGTAAAGCCCTACGAGCAGTACTTC. Amino acid sequence: CSVRDRVKPYEQYF.

The sample holds a few counts of this clonotype. CDR3 DNA: TGTGCCAGCACGCTCGGGTTCTCTGGGGCCAACGTCCTGACTTTC. Translating gives CASTLGFSGANVLTF. J is TRBJ2-6 and V is TRBV7-9; D unresolved. The V end lost 7 bases, the J end lost 0 bases, and 10 bases lay between the germline ends. From germline, CDR1 is SEHNR and CDR2 FQNEAQ (reference sequence). CDR3 length equals 15 residues.